This TCR beta chain was sequenced for a study of response to subunit inactivated influenza vaccine. Study-level findings and limits: Each seasonal flu vaccination may recruit only limited new T cells, authors suggested.

With 0 bases clipped from V and 5 bases from J, the junction kept 6 bases outside the gene matches. Germline V lookup: CDR1 SGHRS, CDR2 YFSETQ. The CDR3 totals 16 residues. This clonotype has a handful of counts. The target antigen is unknown. MiXCR was run by TCRdb on the RT-PCR reads, yielding one entry per CDR3 protein. The table lists about 700,000 distinct CDR3 sequences, 14% of them singletons. This receptor was taken from a man aged 50 or older who received an inactivated influenza vaccine. The chain employs TRBV5-1 and TRBJ1-2; 11 nucleotides match TRBD1. Source: PBMCs from blood, taken 14 to 15 days before vaccination. Here the CDR3 reads CASSLDPGQGGYGYTF. The CDR3 DNA reads TGCGCCAGCAGCTTGGATCCGGGACAGGGGGGATATGGCTACACCTTC.